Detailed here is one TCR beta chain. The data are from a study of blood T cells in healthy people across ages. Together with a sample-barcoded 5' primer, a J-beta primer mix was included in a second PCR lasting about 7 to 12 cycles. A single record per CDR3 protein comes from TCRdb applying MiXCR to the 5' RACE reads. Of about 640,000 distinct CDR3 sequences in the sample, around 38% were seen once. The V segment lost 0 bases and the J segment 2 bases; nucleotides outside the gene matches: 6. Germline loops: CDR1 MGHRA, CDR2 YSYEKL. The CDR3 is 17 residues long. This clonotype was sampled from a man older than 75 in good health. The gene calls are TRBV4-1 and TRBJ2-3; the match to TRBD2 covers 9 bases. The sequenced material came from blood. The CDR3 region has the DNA TGCGCCAGCAGCCAAGACTATGGGACTAGCCTCACAGATACGCAGTATTTT. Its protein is CASSQDYGTSLTDTQYF.